A single sample is the source of the 13 T cell receptor beta chains below, sequenced in a study of blood T cell repertoires in COVID-19. TCRdb's table, derived via immunoSEQ multiplex PCR, lists solely in-frame clones and lacks some. Of 40,000 to 65,000 clones detected, about 86% appear once; the ten largest clones hold about 12%. The source material was peripheral blood. The origin of the receptors is a man aged 70 or older with active COVID-19.

The chain couples TRBV7-9 to TRBJ1-2, with TRBD1 as a possible D gene (6 bases). Germline CDR1 and CDR2: SEHNR and FQNEAQ (reference sequence). V lost 5 bases to trimming and J lost 4 bases, with 11 bases between them. The CDR3 extends over 13 amino acids. CDR3 in amino acids: CASSRAQGYGYTF. CDR3 in DNA: TGTGCCAGCAGCCGAGCACAGGGCTATGGCTACACCTTC.

The CDR3 here is CATAGGAGQNEQFF. The DNA for the CDR3 is TGTGCCACCGCCGGGGGGGCGGGTCAGAATGAGCAGTTCTTC. V gene TRBV19 combines with J gene TRBJ2-1; 8 bases match TRBD2. With V trimmed by 10 bases and J by 7 bases, 12 bases remained unmatched. CDR3 size: 14 residues. Germline loops: CDR1 LNHDA, CDR2 SQIVND (reference sequence).

The V call is TRBV7-3, the J call TRBJ1-1, with unresolved D. The V end was cut by 1 base, the J end by 1 base, with 4 bases between. Germline V gene data show CDR1 as SGHTA and CDR2 as FQGTGA. There are 13 residues in the CDR3. The CDR3 sequence: CASSLIANTEAFF. CDR3 DNA: TGTGCCAGCAGCTTAATAGCGAACACTGAAGCTTTCTTT.

This clone was counted between two and nine times. The V gene is TRBV29-1, the J gene TRBJ2-6, with a possible D match to TRBD2 (6 bases). The CDR3 sequence is 14 residues long. CDR1 is SQVTM, CDR2 ANQGSEA, per germline. Trimming shortened V by 1 base and J by 2 bases, and 6 bases separated the two germline ends. For the CDR3, the DNA is TGCAGCGTTGAAGGGAGGGCTGGGGCCAACGTCCTGACTTTC. This encodes CSVEGRAGANVLTF.

J is TRBJ2-1 and V is TRBV10-3; D is possibly TRBD1 (5 bases). Looked up from germline, CDR1 is ENHRY and CDR2 is SYGVKD. With 3 bases removed from V and 3 bases from J, the gap between germline ends came to 15 bases. The CDR3 runs to 16 residues. In nucleotides, the CDR3 is TGTGCCATCAGTGAACTGACAGAGCAAGTCTACAATGAGCAGTTCTTC. It encodes CAISELTEQVYNEQFF.

The chain links TRBV7-6 to TRBJ2-1; TRBD2 aligns across 16 bases. The V gene end was trimmed by 4 bases and the J gene end by 0 bases; junction bases not matched to a gene: 6. Germline V gives CDR1 SGHVS, CDR2 FNYEAQ. The CDR3 loop spans 19 amino acids. CDR3: CASSSGLAGGPGSYNEQFF. DNA for the CDR3: TGTGCCAGCAGCTCGGGACTAGCGGGGGGGCCGGGCTCCTACAATGAGCAGTTCTTC. Together with reference TRBV7-6 and TRBJ2-1, the CDR3 gives the full variable domain: GAGVSQSPRYKVTKRGQDVALRCDPISGHVSLYWYRQALGQGPEFLTYFNYEAQQDKSGLPNDRFSAERPEGSISTLTIQRTEQRDSAMYRCASSSGLAGGPGSYNEQFFGPGTRLTVL.

The chain is built from TRBV11-2 and TRBJ2-4; TRBD1 aligns across 9 bases. The J segment lost 3 bases and the V segment lost 5 bases, leaving 5 bases of the junction unmatched. Germline assignment: CDR1 SGHAT and CDR2 FQNNGV. The CDR3 is 15 residues long. CDR3 DNA: TGTGCCAGCAGCCCACAGGGGGCTGTCAAAAACATTCAGTACTTC. Translating it yields CASSPQGAVKNIQYF.

The chain recombines TRBV19 with TRBJ1-2; D is unclear. V was pared by 3 bases and J by 2 bases, with 7 bases between. The CDR3 extends over 13 amino acids. Per germline, CDR1 LNHDA and CDR2 SQIVND (reference sequence). The CDR3 spells CASSIPGNYGYTF. The CDR3 coding sequence is TGTGCCAGTAGTATCCCCGGGAACTATGGCTACACCTTC. The entire variable domain, with the rest obtained from reference TRBV19 and TRBJ1-2, is as follows: DGGITQSPKYLFRKEGQNVTLSCEQNLNHDAMYWYRQDPGQGLRLIYYSQIVNDFQKGDIAEGYSVSREKKESFPLTVTSAQKNPTAFYLCASSIPGNYGYTFGSGTRLTVV.

The rearrangement joins TRBV5-4 to TRBJ1-3; 12 bases are shared with TRBD1. The CDR3 contains 17 residues. Germline CDR1 SGHNT, CDR2 YYREEE (reference sequence). The J segment lost 4 bases and the V segment lost 4 bases, leaving 9 bases of the junction unmatched. This chain's CDR3 is CASSGGGTGGFGNTIYF. CDR3 coding DNA: TGTGCCAGCAGCGGTGGTGGGACAGGGGGCTTCGGAAACACCATATATTTT.

This rearrangement joins TRBV21-1 to TRBJ2-4; TRBD2 reflects the table's D call only, with no check against the DNA. TRBV21-1 is a pseudogene locus. There are 16 residues in the CDR3. The CDR3 nucleotides are TGTGCCAGCAGCAAAGTAGGAGCGTTAGCCAAAAACATTCAGTACTTC. This encodes CASSKVGALAKNIQYF.

The rearrangement uses TRBV5-1 and TRBJ1-4; 7 bases match TRBD1. This CDR3 is built from 15 residues. Germline V gene lookup returns CDR1 SGHRS and CDR2 YFSETQ. The V segment lost 0 bases and the J segment 4 bases; nucleotides outside the gene matches: 3. CDR3: CASSLEGQSNEKLFF. The CDR3 bases are TGCGCCAGCAGCTTGGAGGGACAGAGTAATGAAAAACTGTTTTTT.

The chain carries TRBV6-6 and TRBJ2-5; TRBD2 is a possible D gene (5 bases). V was shortened by 8 bases and J by 5 bases, with 15 bases between the two germline ends. The CDR3 is 13 residues long. Looked up from germline, CDR1 is MNHNY and CDR2 is SVGAGI (reference sequence). Here the CDR3 DNA reads TGTGCCAGCCGCTCAAGAGGGTCGGAGACCCAGTACTTC. Translating it yields CASRSRGSETQYF.

The rearrangement uses TRBV6-2 or TRBV6-3 and TRBJ2-7; 9 bases are shared with TRBD2. The CDR3 length is 18 residues. The germline V gene has CDR1 MNHEY and CDR2 SVGEGT. The V gene end was trimmed by 2 bases and the J gene end by 3 bases; junction bases not matched to a gene: 14. The CDR3 reads CASSYSRASGGFHYEQYF. In DNA form, the CDR3 reads TGTGCCAGCAGTTACAGTCGGGCGAGCGGGGGGTTTCACTACGAGCAGTACTTC.